A selection of T cell receptor beta chains follows, all from one sample in a study of CD8+CD57+ T cells in acquired aplastic anemia. TCRdb redid the calling of the reads with MiXCR, one entry per CDR3 protein. The sample includes approximately 170,000 distinct CDR3 sequences, 40% to 55% of them seen just once. The specimen sequenced was sorted CD4+, CD8+, or CD8+CD57+ T cells (not recorded which) from PBMCs. The receptors here all came from a human donor with aplastic anemia. Both conserved end residues are part of each CDR3. The D gene is left open where the match is weak. The size field is filled for only some rows; it gives once, few, many or a size class.

>TRBJ2-7|few|TRBD1|TRBV27
CASRTDRATYEQYF
TGTGCCAGCAGGACTGACAGGGCGACCTACGAGCAGTACTTC
>TRBJ2-1|.|.|TRBV24-1
CATSVYGTQQFF
TGTGCCACCAGTGTTTACGGGACCCAGCAGTTCTTC
>TRBJ2-5|once|TRBD2|TRBV5-6
CASSRTDFNGRVREETQYF
TGTGCCAGCAGCCGGACCGACTTTAACGGGAGGGTAAGAGAAGAGACCCAGTACTTC
>TRBJ1-5|.|TRBD1|TRBV30
CAWGDRGYSNQPQHF
TGTGCCTGGGGGGACAGGGGCTATAGCAATCAGCCCCAGCATTTT
>TRBJ2-5|many|.|TRBV7-2
CASSRMGQASGETQYF
TGTGCCAGCAGCCGCATGGGACAAGCGTCTGGAGAGACCCAGTACTTC
>TRBJ1-3|.|.|TRBV14
CASSKDLPGGNVIYF
TGTGCCAGCAGCAAGGACCTTCCAGGTGGAAACGTCATATATTTT
>TRBJ1-3|.|.|TRBV25-1
CASSVGHLSGNTIYF
TGTGCCAGCAGTGTCGGACATCTCTCTGGAAACACCATATATTTT
>TRBJ2-7|.|TRBD2|TRBV10-3
CAISENRREIESF
TGTGCCATCAGTGAGAACCGGCGGGAGATCGAAAGCTTC
>TRBJ1-2|many|.|TRBV6-1
CASSDNDGPYGYTF
TGTGCCAGCAGTGATAACGACGGACCCTATGGCTACACCTTC
>TRBJ2-3|.|TRBD2|TRBV7-2
CASSLAGGRGTVTQYF
TGTGCCAGCAGCTTAGCGGGAGGGCGGGGCACAGTTACGCAGTATTTT
>TRBJ1-2|.|.|TRBV5-1
CASSWGRTGNYGYTF
TGCGCCAGCAGCTGGGGAAGGACGGGAAACTATGGCTACACCTTC
>TRBJ2-7|.|.|TRBV7-2
CASRRGSPVGEQYF
TGTGCCAGCAGGCGAGGAAGCCCCGTCGGCGAGCAGTACTTC
>TRBJ1-2|.|.|TRBV20-1
CSATNRVWDYGYTF
TGCAGTGCAACCAACAGGGTCTGGGACTATGGCTACACCTTC
>TRBJ1-2|.|TRBD1|TRBV5-1
CASSLDGTGGFDYGYTF
TGCGCCAGCAGCTTGGATGGGACAGGGGGCTTTGACTATGGCTACACCTTC
>TRBJ2-7|.|TRBD1|TRBV29-1
CSDRDRDPSYEQYF
TGCAGCGACCGGGACAGGGACCCCTCCTACGAGCAGTACTTC
>TRBJ1-4|.|.|TRBV2
CASSSPGGEKLFF
TGTGCCAGCAGCAGCCCTGGAGGTGAAAAACTGTTTTTT
>TRBJ1-1|many|.|TRBV12-3/TRBV12-4
CASSLTRGAAFF
TGTGCCAGCAGTCTTACCAGGGGCGCGGCTTTCTTT
>TRBJ2-7|few|.|TRBV10-3
CAISDPGGLQTYEQYF
TGTGCCATCAGTGACCCCGGTGGTCTGCAGACCTACGAGCAGTACTTC
>TRBJ2-3|many|TRBD1|TRBV27
CASSLHRGRTDTQYF
TGTGCCAGCAGCTTACACAGGGGGCGCACAGATACGCAGTATTTT
>TRBJ1-2|few|TRBD1|TRBV2
CASRDRGRGYTF
TGTGCCAGCAGGGACAGGGGGCGAGGCTACACCTTC
>TRBJ1-1|many|.|TRBV6-1
CASSHGQLNTEAFF
TGTGCCAGCAGTCATGGACAGCTGAACACTGAAGCTTTCTTT
>TRBJ1-2|.|.|TRBV19
CASIGYRNGYTF
TGTGCCAGTATCGGCTACAGAAATGGCTACACCTTC
>TRBJ1-3|few|.|TRBV15
CATSGRTGSGNTIYF
TGTGCCACCAGCGGTAGGACTGGGTCTGGAAACACCATATATTTT
>TRBJ1-1|.|.|TRBV19
CASSIGGNTEAFF
TGTGCCAGTAGTATCGGTGGAAACACTGAAGCTTTCTTT
>TRBJ2-7|.|.|TRBV19
CASSKGGGMSSYEQYF
TGTGCCAGTAGTAAAGGAGGAGGGATGAGCTCCTACGAGCAGTACTTC
>TRBJ2-3|once|TRBD1|TRBV9
CASSAEDRGTDTQYF
TGTGCCAGCAGCGCGGAAGACAGGGGCACAGATACGCAGTATTTT
>TRBJ1-3|.|.|TRBV19
CASTRTGNSGNTIYF
TGTGCCAGTACTAGGACGGGGAACTCTGGAAACACCATATATTTT
>TRBJ2-3|.|TRBD1|TRBV7-9
CASSPDRGTDTQYF
TGTGCCAGCAGCCCGGACAGGGGCACAGATACGCAGTATTTT
>TRBJ1-1|many|.|TRBV9
CASSVADRPAMNTEAFF
TGTGCCAGCAGCGTAGCCGACAGGCCTGCAATGAACACTGAAGCTTTCTTT
>TRBJ1-1|many|.|TRBV5-1
CASSSQMNTEAFF
TGCGCCAGCAGCTCGCAAATGAACACTGAAGCTTTCTTT
>TRBJ1-1|.|TRBD1|TRBV7-9
CASSPQGTVNTEAFF
TGTGCCAGCAGCCCTCAGGGGACAGTGAACACTGAAGCTTTCTTT
>TRBJ2-5|.|TRBD1|TRBV27
CASSSGDRGPETQYF
TGTGCCAGCAGTTCCGGGGACAGGGGGCCGGAGACCCAGTACTTC
>TRBJ2-7|many|TRBD2|TRBV7-6
CASSLGVLAGGEEQYF
TGTGCCAGCAGCTTAGGGGTATTAGCGGGGGGTGAGGAGCAGTACTTC
>TRBJ2-2|.|.|TRBV3-1
CASSQVGITGELFF
TGTGCCAGCAGCCAAGTAGGGATTACCGGGGAGCTGTTTTTT
>TRBJ2-1|few|TRBD1|TRBV6-2/TRBV6-3
CASSYSKLRDRPYNEQFF
TGTGCCAGCAGTTACTCAAAACTCCGGGACAGGCCATACAATGAGCAGTTCTTC
>TRBJ2-7|.|.|TRBV7-9
CASSADSSYEQYF
TGTGCCAGCAGCGCTGACAGCTCCTACGAGCAGTACTTC
>TRBJ2-5|many|.|TRBV7-2
CASSPLSREETQYF
TGTGCCAGCAGCCCCCTGAGTCGGGAAGAGACCCAGTACTTC
>TRBJ2-3|many|TRBD2|TRBV6-2/TRBV6-3
CASSYSMAGVGTDTQYF
TGTGCCAGCAGTTACTCGATGGCGGGAGTTGGCACAGATACGCAGTATTTT
>TRBJ2-3|.|.|TRBV7-6
CASSSTLSTDTQYF
TGTGCCAGCAGCTCGACCCTGAGCACAGATACGCAGTATTTT
>TRBJ1-1|.|.|TRBV2
CASRRNGEAFF
TGTGCCAGCAGGCGGAATGGTGAAGCTTTCTTT
>TRBJ1-6|once|.|TRBV29-1
CSVGEGNSPLHF
TGCAGCGTTGGGGAGGGGAATTCACCCCTCCACTTT
>TRBJ2-5|.|TRBD2|TRBV2
CASSASSGSSKTQYF
TGTGCCAGCAGTGCCTCTAGCGGGAGCTCGAAGACCCAGTACTTC
>TRBJ1-2|.|.|TRBV29-1
CSVDAEQVNYGYTF
TGCAGCGTTGACGCGGAACAGGTTAACTATGGCTACACCTTC
>TRBJ1-2|many|.|TRBV7-8
CASSPHQKTDYYGYTF
TGTGCCAGCAGCCCGCACCAAAAGACAGACTACTATGGCTACACCTTC
>TRBJ2-7|.|TRBD1|TRBV20-1
CSAPFGTGGPYEQYF
TGCAGTGCCCCTTTCGGGACAGGGGGCCCTTACGAGCAGTACTTC
>TRBJ2-5|.|.|TRBV2
CASSASTFQETQYF
TGTGCCAGCAGTGCGTCTACCTTCCAAGAGACCCAGTACTTC
>TRBJ2-7|.|.|TRBV2
CAIHTVEGYEQYF
TGTGCCATACACACAGTTGAAGGCTACGAGCAGTACTTC
>TRBJ2-1|many|.|TRBV5-1
CASSLDTYNEQFF
TGCGCCAGCAGCCTCGACACCTACAATGAGCAGTTCTTC
>TRBJ1-2|many|.|TRBV5-6
CASSLGGPPVYGYTF
TGTGCCAGCAGCTTGGGTGGACCACCGGTCTATGGCTACACCTTC
>TRBJ2-2|many|TRBD1|TRBV19
CASSGTVTGELFF
TGTGCCAGTAGTGGGACAGTCACCGGGGAGCTGTTTTTT
>TRBJ1-1|.|TRBD1|TRBV4-2
CASSYPVGQGRNTEAFF
TGTGCCAGCAGTTACCCAGTGGGACAGGGTAGGAACACTGAAGCTTTCTTT
>TRBJ2-3|.|TRBD2|TRBV11-1
CASSSTSGSADTQYF
TGTGCCAGCAGCTCTACTAGCGGGAGTGCAGATACGCAGTATTTT
>TRBJ1-1|many|TRBD1|TRBV2
CASSRTGGWSTEAFF
TGTGCCAGCAGTAGGACAGGGGGATGGAGCACTGAAGCTTTCTTT
>TRBJ2-7|many|.|TRBV10-2
CASSPDSYEQYF
TGCGCCAGCAGTCCAGATTCCTACGAGCAGTACTTC
>TRBJ1-1|.|.|TRBV5-1
CASRRGISNTEAFF
TGCGCCAGCAGAAGGGGTATTAGTAACACTGAAGCTTTCTTT